The 8 T cell receptor beta chains presented below share a single source sample, sequenced in a study of blood T cells in healthy people across ages. A J-beta primer mix and a sample-barcoded 5' primer were used in a second PCR of about 7 to 12 cycles. TCRdb re-derived calls from the 5' RACE reads in MiXCR, one entry per CDR3 protein. The table lists fewer than 800,000 distinct CDR3 sequences, roughly 32% of them singletons. The sample consisted of blood. These receptors were obtained from an elderly woman in good health.

This chain links TRBV20-1 with TRBJ2-1; tentatively, D is TRBD2 (5 bases). The DNA end is a closer match to TRBJ2-7, so the J assignment may be wrong. The CDR3 spans 15 residues. The V gene's germline CDR1 is DFQATT and CDR2 SNEGSKA (reference sequence). The CDR3 loop is CSASPGLLSYNEQYF. Here the CDR3 DNA reads TGCAGTGCTAGCCCTGGACTGCTTTCCTACAATGAGCAGTACTTC.

This clonotype was detected ten times or more. The chain joins TRBV20-1 to TRBJ2-1; the D is unclear. Germline V lookup: CDR1 DFQATT, CDR2 SNEGSKA (reference sequence). This CDR3 is built from 15 residues. Trimming took 0 bases from V and 5 from J, leaving 14 bases between them. CDR3 region: CSARDRRLPDNEQFF. The CDR3 DNA sequence: TGCAGTGCTAGAGATCGAAGACTCCCGGACAATGAGCAGTTCTTC.

This clonotype showed up just once. The gene calls are TRBV20-1 and TRBJ1-1, with unresolved D. CDR3 length: 18 amino acids. Germline loops: CDR1 DFQATT, CDR2 SNEGSKA (reference sequence). V lost 0 bases and J lost 2, with 22 bases in between. The CDR3 loop is CSARDTRVSREGNTEAFF. The CDR3 DNA follows: TGCAGTGCTAGAGATACGAGGGTTTCTAGGGAGGGAAACACTGAAGCTTTCTTT.

This clonotype was observed a few times. The chain joins TRBV7-9 to TRBJ1-1; D remains ambiguous. Trimming stripped 4 bases from V and 2 bases from J, with 11 bases between. Germline V CDR1 and CDR2: SEHNR, FQNEAQ (reference sequence). The CDR3 has 14 amino acids. CDR3 residues: CASSSLGRNTEAFF. The CDR3 DNA sequence: TGTGCCAGCAGCTCCTTGGGGAGAAACACTGAAGCTTTCTTT. Supplemented by reference TRBV7-9 and TRBJ1-1, the full variable domain reads DTGVSQNPRHKITKRGQNVTFRCDPISEHNRLYWYRQTLGQGPEFLTYFQNEAQLEKSRLLSDRFSAERPKGSFSTLEIQRTEQGDSAMYLCASSSLGRNTEAFFGQGTRLTVV.

The chain recombines TRBV4-2 with TRBJ1-4, with D maybe TRBD1 (6 bases). The germline V gene has CDR1 LGHNA and CDR2 YNFKEQ. The CDR3 loop spans 15 amino acids. V dropped 4 bases and J dropped 4 bases, with 13 bases sitting between them. CDR3 nucleotides: TGTGCCAGCAGCCCCGCGACAGGCTATAATGAAAAACTGTTTTTT. Translating gives CASSPATGYNEKLFF.

This clonotype was recorded many times. The CDR3 region has the DNA TGTGCCAGCAGCTCCAGCGGGGGGGCCCTTTTCGACGAGCAGTACTTC. Protein sequence: CASSSSGGALFDEQYF. The V and J genes are TRBV7-9 and TRBJ2-7; 10 bases agree with TRBD2. The junction had 11 bases not matched to a gene; V was cut back by 4 bases and J by 5 bases. CDR3 size: 16 residues. In germline, CDR1 is SEHNR, CDR2 FQNEAQ (reference sequence).

Many counts were recorded for this clonotype. The V and J genes are TRBV6-6 and TRBJ2-7; TRBD1 agrees at 10 bases. CDR1 and CDR2 (germline): MNHNY, SVGAGI (reference sequence). With V trimmed by 6 bases and J by 6 bases, 11 bases remained unmatched. The CDR3 contains 15 residues. Here the CDR3 DNA reads TGTGCCAGCAGACAACCCGGGACAGGGGTAGCCGAGCAGTACTTC. Translation gives CASRQPGTGVAEQYF.

This clonotype has more than one count but fewer than ten. The rearrangement joins TRBV10-3 to TRBJ1-1; 8 bases match TRBD1. After removal of 4 bases from V and 5 bases from J, the junction contained 6 bases not matched to a gene. Germline-derived CDR1 and CDR2 are ENHRY and SYGVKD. The CDR3 runs 14 residues. CDR3 nucleotide sequence: TGTGCCATCAGTGTAAGCAGGGGGCAAACTGAAGCTTTCTTT. Encoded protein: CAISVSRGQTEAFF.